These 25 T cell receptor beta chains share one sample of origin, sequenced in a study of cytomegalovirus exposure and HLA in healthy donors. Measured with immunoSEQ multiplex PCR; TCRdb has only the in-frame clones, and not every one. Here the sample spans fewer than 200,000 clones, about 85% being singletons. The sequenced sample consisted of PBMCs. The origin of the receptors is a man in his late teens or twenties in good health and CMV-seropositive.

The chain uses TRBV10-2 and TRBJ2-7; no firm D call. Per the germline V gene, CDR1 is WSHSY and CDR2 is SAAADI. With 0 bases removed from V and 6 bases from J, the gap between germline ends came to 6 bases. CDR3 length: 12 amino acids. CDR3 in DNA: TGCGCCAGCAGTGAGTCTCGTAGCGAGCAGTACTTC. Its translation: CASSESRSEQYF.

The rearrangement links TRBV6-5 to TRBJ1-2, with 9 bases aligning to TRBD1. CDR1 and CDR2 (germline): MNHEY, SVGAGI. The CDR3 length is 14 residues. V lost 6 bases, J lost 4 bases, and 6 bases stayed unmatched. The CDR3 DNA is TGTGCCAGCAGAACGGGACAGGGAACCTATGGCTACACCTTC. This gives the protein CASRTGQGTYGYTF.

This clone was recorded only once. The V and J genes are TRBV11-2 and TRBJ1-4; TRBD1 matches at 9 bases. Germline values: CDR1 SGHAT, CDR2 FQNNGV. V was pared by 5 bases and J by 8 bases, with 3 bases of the junction left unmatched. This CDR3 is 13 amino acids long. The CDR3, as DNA: TGTGCCAGCAGCCCCGGGACAGGGGAAAAACTGTTTTTT. Translating it yields CASSPGTGEKLFF.

This rearrangement joins TRBV7-8 to TRBJ2-7; D perhaps matches TRBD2 (5 bases). Looked up from germline, CDR1 is SGHVS and CDR2 is FQNEAQ. The CDR3 runs to 15 residues. The ends were cut back, 1 base at V and 3 bases at J, with 13 bases in the middle. The CDR3 sequence is CASSLDTGRVYEQYF. For the CDR3, the DNA is TGTGCCAGCAGCTTAGACACGGGGAGAGTCTACGAGCAGTACTTC.

This chain connects TRBV30 to TRBJ2-5, with a tentative D call TRBD2 (5 bases). The CDR3 is 13 amino acids. The germline CDR1 and CDR2 sequences are GTSNPN and SVGIG (reference sequence). The germline V and J ends were trimmed by 4 bases and 2 bases, with 11 bases remaining between them. CDR3 sequence: CAWTEGEQETQYF. The CDR3 DNA reads as TGTGCCTGGACCGAGGGAGAGCAAGAGACCCAGTACTTC. The complete variable domain, with remaining parts taken from reference TRBV30 and TRBJ2-5, reads SQTIHQWPATLVQPVGSPLSLECTVEGTSNPNLYWYRQAAGRGLQLLFYSVGIGQISSEVPQNLSASRPQDRQFILSSKKLLLSDSGFYLCAWTEGEQETQYFGPGTRLLVL.

This clone has only a few counts. The chain joins TRBV5-1 to TRBJ2-5, with 13 bases matching TRBD2. The CDR3 covers 15 residues. Germline V gene data show CDR1 as SGHRS and CDR2 as YFSETQ. Losses at the gene ends were 4 bases for V and 3 bases for J; bases not matched to a gene: 3. The CDR3 loop is CASSIGTSGEETQYF. CDR3 bases: TGCGCCAGCAGCATCGGGACTAGCGGGGAAGAGACCCAGTACTTC.

This chain links TRBV5-4 with TRBJ2-2; 7 nucleotides align to TRBD1. This CDR3 contains 16 residues. From germline, CDR1 is SGHNT and CDR2 YYREEE (reference sequence). V shed 7 bases, J shed 4 bases, and the junction held 13 bases outside the gene matches. CDR3 nucleotide sequence: TGTGCCAGCGGATCGCAGGGACAGCCTTCCACCGGGGAGCTGTTTTTT. Protein: CASGSQGQPSTGELFF.

The chain uses TRBV5-4 and TRBJ2-3; 8 bases are a match to TRBD1. This CDR3 spans 14 amino acids. CDR1 is SGHNT and CDR2 is YYREEE in the germline V gene (reference sequence). J gave up 5 bases and V 1 base, and 3 bases lay outside the gene matches. CDR3 coding DNA: TGTGCCAGCAGCTTGCAGGACAGGGTAGATACGCAGTATTTT. Translating gives CASSLQDRVDTQYF.

This clone has just one count. This chain links TRBV5-4 with TRBJ1-1; 7 nucleotides match TRBD1. Trimming cost V 2 bases and J 3 bases; bases outside gene matches: 7. In germline, CDR1 is SGHNT, CDR2 YYREEE (reference sequence). The CDR3 totals 15 residues. The chain's CDR3 is CASSFGGRGDTEAFF. In nucleotides, the CDR3 is TGTGCCAGCAGCTTTGGGGGCAGGGGGGACACTGAAGCTTTCTTT.

J is TRBJ2-6 and V is TRBV5-6; D is unclear. CDR3 length: 14 residues. V was cut by 2 bases and J by 1 base, with 4 bases left in between. Germline V gives CDR1 SGHDT, CDR2 YYEEEE. The CDR3 coding sequence is TGTGCCAGCAGCTTAGAGTCTGGGGCCAACGTCCTGACTTTC. Translating gives CASSLESGANVLTF.

The genes are TRBV6-1 and TRBJ2-7, with 10 bases aligning to TRBD1. Germline V gene sequence: CDR1 MNHNS, CDR2 SASEGT. J lost 2 bases, V lost 6 bases, and 4 bases had no gene match. This CDR3 contains 14 residues. The CDR3 spells CASRLGQGAYEQYF. In nucleotides, the CDR3 is TGTGCCAGCAGGCTCGGACAGGGGGCCTACGAGCAGTACTTC.

The V gene is TRBV27, the J gene TRBJ2-7; 9 nucleotides match TRBD2. The CDR3 covers 19 residues. The V gene end was trimmed by 2 bases and the J gene end by 2 bases; junction bases not matched to a gene: 16. The V gene's germline CDR1 is MNHEY and CDR2 SMNVEV (reference sequence). This CDR3 reads CASSLVGGGRREGPYEQYF. As DNA, the CDR3 is TGTGCCAGCAGTTTAGTGGGGGGCGGACGGCGGGAGGGTCCCTACGAGCAGTACTTC.

A note on this clone: The same CDR3 is also encoded by other DNA sequences in this sample. The gene calls are TRBV4-1 and TRBJ2-5; 8 bases align to TRBD2. The CDR3 is 16 residues long. Germline CDR1 is MGHRA and CDR2 is YSYEKL. Trimming removed 1 base from V and 2 bases from J; junction bases left unmatched: 6. In DNA form, the CDR3 reads TGCGCCAGCAGCCAAGGGGGCGGGGGGCCGCAAGAGACCCAGTACTTC. It translates to CASSQGGGGPQETQYF.

The rearrangement links TRBV2 to TRBJ2-7, with 9 positions matching TRBD1. V trimming: 6 bases; J trimming: 2 bases; junction bases outside the gene matches: 8. The CDR3 runs to 15 residues. CDR1 SNHLY and CDR2 FYNNEI come from the germline V gene. In nucleotides, the CDR3 is TGTGCCAGCAGATTAGCGACAGGGGGAACCTACGAGCAGTACTTC. Translated, it gives CASRLATGGTYEQYF. The full variable domain, rest sourced from reference TRBV2 and TRBJ2-7, is EPEVTQTPSHQVTQMGQEVILRCVPISNHLYFYWYRQILGQKVEFLVSFYNNEISEKSEIFDDQFSVERPDGSNFTLKIRSTKLEDSAMYFCASRLATGGTYEQYFGPGTRLTVT.

CDR3: CASSYTDTYEAFF. The DNA of the CDR3 is TGTGCCAGCAGTTACACGGACACCTATGAAGCTTTCTTT. The chain joins TRBV6-5 to TRBJ1-1, with a possible D match to TRBD1 (5 bases). This CDR3 region has 13 residues. Trimming removed 2 bases at V and 7 bases at J, with 11 bases between. The germline V gene encodes CDR1 MNHEY and CDR2 SVGAGI.

The chain combines TRBV4-2 with TRBJ2-1, with 8 bases that match TRBD2. The CDR3 is made up of 18 amino acids. Germline CDR1 is LGHNA and CDR2 is YNFKEQ. The junction had 11 bases not matched to a gene; V was cut back by 1 base and J by 3 bases. CDR3 sequence (DNA): TGTGCCAGCAGCCAAGTACAGGGATCGGGGGGGGGCTACAATGAGCAGTTCTTC. Protein sequence: CASSQVQGSGGGYNEQFF.

V and J are TRBV18 and TRBJ1-5; D remains unclear. Trimming took off 1 base at V and 3 bases at J, with 7 bases between the two ends. The CDR3 length is 14 residues. Germline V gene data show CDR1 as KGHSH and CDR2 as LQKENI. DNA for the CDR3: TGTGCCAGCTCACCACGGGCCATCAATCAGCCCCAGCATTTT. Protein sequence: CASSPRAINQPQHF. The whole variable domain, remainder taken from reference TRBV18 and TRBJ1-5, is NAGVMQNPRHLVRRRGQEARLRCSPMKGHSHVYWYRQLPEEGLKFMVYLQKENIIDESGMPKERFSAEFPKEGPSILRIQQVVRGDSAAYFCASSPRAINQPQHFGDGTRLSIL.

In this sample, this clone turned up once. V usage is TRBV28 and J usage is TRBJ1-6; 10 bases are shared with TRBD1. The CDR3 loop spans 14 amino acids. Germline CDR1 MDHEN, CDR2 SYDVKM. With V trimmed by 6 bases and J by 9 bases, 5 bases remained unmatched. The CDR3 is CASRAGTGASPLHF. Written as DNA, the CDR3 is TGTGCCAGCAGGGCCGGGACAGGGGCTTCACCCCTCCACTTT.

This clone was observed at least ten times. This chain links TRBV5-8 with TRBJ2-5, with TRBD2 matching 7 bases. The CDR3 sequence is 15 residues long. Per the germline V gene, CDR1 is SGHTS and CDR2 is YDEGEE. With 4 bases clipped from V and 3 bases from J, the junction kept 9 bases outside the gene matches. The chain's CDR3 is CASSPQSGEKETQYF. DNA for the CDR3: TGTGCCAGCAGCCCGCAGAGCGGGGAGAAAGAGACCCAGTACTTC.

This chain connects TRBV28 to TRBJ1-1, with D possibly TRBD1 on 5 matching bases. The CDR3 totals 15 residues. Trimming shortened V by 6 bases and J by 3 bases, and 17 bases separated the two germline ends. In germline, CDR1 is MDHEN, CDR2 SYDVKM. This CDR3 is CASRSEQVWDTEAFF. The CDR3, as DNA: TGTGCCAGCAGATCTGAACAGGTGTGGGACACTGAAGCTTTCTTT.

The rearrangement links TRBV10-1 to TRBJ1-5; 7 nucleotides match TRBD1. Germline V gene sequence: CDR1 WNHNN, CDR2 SYGVQD (reference sequence). This CDR3 is built from 14 residues. J was trimmed by 5 bases and V by 6 bases; bases with no gene match: 7. CDR3 residues: CASSAGGPDQPQHF. CDR3 DNA sequence: TGCGCCAGCAGCGCAGGGGGGCCCGATCAGCCCCAGCATTTT.

This chain uses TRBV6-1 with TRBJ2-5; TRBD1 matches 7 bases. The CDR3 has 13 residues. CDR1 is MNHNS and CDR2 is SASEGT in the germline V gene. J lost 3 bases, V lost 6 bases, and 4 bases had no gene match. CDR3 in amino acids: CASSLGTEETQYF. CDR3 DNA sequence: TGTGCCAGCAGCCTAGGGACAGAAGAGACCCAGTACTTC.

The rearrangement joins TRBV7-9 to TRBJ1-4, with unresolved D. Germline V gene sequence: CDR1 SEHNR, CDR2 FQNEAQ (reference sequence). CDR3 length: 12 amino acids. The ends were cut back, 5 bases at V and 8 bases at J, with 9 bases in the middle. In DNA form, the CDR3 reads TGTGCCAGCAGCCCCACAGAGGAAAAACTGTTTTTT. It codes for CASSPTEEKLFF.

V gene TRBV11-1 combines with J gene TRBJ2-1; tentative D call: TRBD2 (6 bases). This CDR3 comprises 15 residues. Between the trimmed V and J ends, which lost 2 bases and 4 bases, there was a span of 12 bases. Germline V gives CDR1 SGHAT, CDR2 FQDESV (reference sequence). CDR3 in DNA: TGTGCCAGCAGCTTATTCGGGAGCGCGTACAATGAGCAGTTCTTC. It encodes CASSLFGSAYNEQFF. Filled out from reference TRBV11-1 and TRBJ2-1, the complete variable domain reads EAEVAQSPRYKITEKSQAVAFWCDPISGHATLYWYRQILGQGPELLVQFQDESVVDDSQLPKDRFSAERLKGVDSTLKIQPAELGDSAMYLCASSLFGSAYNEQFFGPGTRLTVL.

This chain uses TRBV30 with TRBJ2-1; 12 nucleotides align to TRBD2. The germline V gene has CDR1 GTSNPN and CDR2 SVGIG (reference sequence). The CDR3 loop spans 14 amino acids. V lost 2 bases, J lost 8 bases, and 4 bases stayed unmatched. The CDR3 region is CAWSLAGGQDEQFF. In DNA form, the CDR3 reads TGTGCCTGGAGTCTAGCGGGGGGGCAGGATGAGCAGTTCTTC.